Listed below are T cell receptor beta chains from one sample, sequenced in a study of T cell repertoires in cytomegalovirus infection. TCRdb reprocessed the reads via MiXCR and lists one record per CDR3 protein. The sample shows hundreds of thousands of distinct CDR3 sequences, around 29% of them seen only once. These receptors lack a known antigen. This specimen was cultured PBMCs, taken from culture after CMV antigen stimulation. The receptors originated from a human donor in good health (CMV status not recorded). Some clones in this sample may be carry-over from other donors' samples. Each CDR3 is given with its conserved first and last residue. The D gene is left open where the match is weak. Not every row has a clone size; where given, it reads once, few, many or a size class.

cdr3_length,v_call,j_call,d_call,clone_size,cdr3_aa,cdr3_nt
13,TRBV7-3,TRBJ1-2,NA,few,CASSDGQFGGYTF,TGTGCCAGCAGCGACGGACAATTTGGAGGCTACACCTTC
13,TRBV7-6,TRBJ1-2,NA,NA,CANSWTGGSGYTF,TGTGCCAACAGCTGGACGGGGGGCTCTGGCTACACCTTC
14,TRBV9,TRBJ2-3,NA,few,CASSVTPTVDTQYF,TGTGCCAGCAGCGTAACACCGACTGTAGATACGCAGTATTTT
13,TRBV7-8,TRBJ1-2,NA,NA,CASSHGGGNGYTF,TGTGCCAGCAGCCATGGGGGGGGGAATGGCTACACCTTC
17,TRBV27,TRBJ2-2,TRBD1,NA,CASSSFSRDRDTGELFF,TGTGCCAGCAGTTCCTTCTCCCGGGACAGGGACACCGGGGAGCTGTTTTTT
15,TRBV6-5,TRBJ1-1,NA,NA,CASSYSTVGSTEAFF,TGTGCCAGCAGTTACTCGACGGTGGGGAGTACTGAAGCTTTCTTT
13,TRBV6-1,TRBJ2-3,NA,NA,CASSEVRDHTQYF,TGTGCCAGCAGTGAAGTCCGGGATCATACGCAGTATTTT
15,TRBV7-2,TRBJ1-6,NA,NA,CASSLVTSQNSPLHF,TGTGCCAGCAGCTTAGTAACGTCGCAGAATTCACCCCTCCACTTT
15,TRBV7-8,TRBJ2-3,NA,many,CASSRSGTSTDTQYF,TGTGCCAGCAGCCGAAGTGGGACTAGCACAGATACGCAGTATTTT
13,TRBV20-1,TRBJ2-7,NA,few,CSARDATPYEQYF,TGCAGTGCTAGAGATGCTACCCCCTACGAGCAGTACTTC
16,TRBV7-2,TRBJ2-1,TRBD2,many,CASSSASGWVGNEQFF,TGTGCCAGCAGCTCCGCTAGCGGGTGGGTTGGGAATGAGCAGTTCTTC
13,TRBV4-1,TRBJ1-2,NA,NA,CASSQPGLNGYTF,TGCGCCAGCAGCCAACCAGGGTTGAACGGCTACACCTTC
14,TRBV7-3,TRBJ1-6,NA,few,CASSLDPYNSPLHF,TGTGCCAGCAGCTTAGACCCCTATAATTCACCCCTCCACTTT
15,TRBV6-8,TRBJ2-3,TRBD2,NA,CASSGTSGEGDTQYF,TGTGCCAGCAGTGGGACTAGCGGGGAGGGAGATACGCAGTATTTT
19,TRBV27,TRBJ2-6,NA,NA,CASSLARTRIRAGANVLTF,TGTGCCAGCAGTTTAGCCCGGACACGGATTCGGGCTGGGGCCAACGTCCTGACTTTC
17,TRBV19,TRBJ1-2,TRBD1,NA,CASSIARTGRSNYGYTF,TGTGCCAGTAGTATCGCCCGGACAGGTCGATCTAACTATGGCTACACCTTC
15,TRBV2,TRBJ2-7,NA,few,CASSEALLGNSKQYF,TGTGCCAGCAGTGAAGCGCTATTAGGTAACAGCAAGCAGTACTTC
15,TRBV9,TRBJ1-5,NA,many,CASSVGLGDSEPQHF,TGTGCCAGCAGCGTAGGATTGGGAGACTCAGAACCCCAGCATTTT
14,TRBV7-6,TRBJ2-7,NA,few,CASSLGDLLSEQYF,TGTGCCAGCAGCTTAGGGGACCTCCTAAGCGAGCAGTACTTC
15,TRBV9,TRBJ1-3,TRBD1,NA,CASSAETGAGNTIYF,TGTGCCAGCAGCGCGGAGACAGGGGCTGGAAACACCATATATTTT
13,TRBV19,TRBJ2-1,NA,many,CASSGITYNEQFF,TGTGCCAGTAGCGGGATAACGTACAATGAGCAGTTCTTC
15,TRBV7-8,TRBJ2-7,NA,few,CASSLSAGLTGEQYF,TGTGCCAGCAGCTTATCGGCAGGGCTCACAGGGGAGCAGTACTTC
16,TRBV7-2,TRBJ1-6,TRBD1,many,CASSLDRSSYNSPLHF,TGTGCCAGCAGCTTGGACAGGAGCTCCTATAATTCACCCCTCCACTTT
24,TRBV20-1,TRBJ2-7,NA,NA,CSARDPSSPGDRELAGREPYEQYF,TGCAGTGCTAGAGATCCCTCTTCGCCTGGTGACAGGGAATTAGCGGGGAGGGAACCCTACGAGCAGTACTTC
13,TRBV12-3/TRBV12-4,TRBJ1-2,NA,NA,CASSLAPLDGYTF,TGTGCCAGCAGTTTAGCTCCTTTGGATGGCTACACCTTC
16,TRBV11-2,TRBJ1-1,NA,NA,CASSSRARYQSTEAFF,TGTGCCAGCAGCTCCAGGGCTCGCTATCAAAGCACTGAAGCTTTCTTT
17,TRBV19,TRBJ1-5,NA,NA,CASSKPGQLYSNQPQHF,TGTGCCAGTAGTAAACCGGGACAACTTTATAGCAATCAGCCCCAGCATTTT